These T cell receptor beta chains were read from a single sample in a study of blood T cell repertoires in COVID-19. Measured with immunoSEQ multiplex PCR; TCRdb has only the in-frame clones, and not every one. There are about 140,000 clones in the sample; 70% to 90% occur only once, and around 8.2% lies in the top ten. Sequencing was performed on peripheral blood. The receptors come from a woman aged 55-75 years with acute or convalescent COVID-19. Each CDR3 is given with its conserved first and last residue. Fields, in order: D gene, clone size, J gene, V gene, CDR3 protein, CDR3 DNA. D genes are given only for firm matches. Size tells how often a clone was seen (once, few, many) or the class of an expanded clone, and some rows leave it out.

>-|few|TRBJ1-2|TRBV28
CASSFVDRNYGYTF
TGTGCCAGCAGTTTCGTTGACAGGAACTATGGCTACACCTTC
>TRBD2|-|TRBJ2-7|TRBV7-9
CASSPRAGTSLYEQYF
TGTGCCAGCAGCCCTAGGGCCGGGACTAGCTTGTACGAGCAGTACTTC
>TRBD1|-|TRBJ2-7|TRBV5-1
CASRTTGAHEQYF
TGCGCCAGCAGGACCACAGGGGCCCACGAGCAGTACTTC
>TRBD1|-|TRBJ2-7|TRBV30
CAWSRTGGVDEQYF
TGTGCCTGGAGTAGGACAGGGGGTGTTGACGAGCAGTACTTC
>-|-|TRBJ1-2|TRBV5-5
CASLLAAANYGYTF
TGTGCCAGCCTTCTAGCGGCAGCGAACTATGGCTACACCTTC
>TRBD1|-|TRBJ2-7|TRBV19
CASSMAGGPYEQYF
TGTGCCAGTAGTATGGCAGGGGGCCCATACGAGCAGTACTTC
>-|-|TRBJ1-5|TRBV28
CASSLVPRPQHF
TGTGCCAGCAGTTTAGTCCCGCGGCCCCAGCATTTT
>-|-|TRBJ1-5|TRBV30
CASRQVGNQPQHF
TGTGCCTCGCGACAGGTTGGCAATCAGCCCCAGCATTTT
>-|-|TRBJ2-7|TRBV5-6
CASSLRDTKRWDEQYF
TGTGCCAGCAGCTTAAGGGACACGAAAAGGTGGGACGAGCAGTACTTC
>TRBD2|-|TRBJ2-7|TRBV6-2/TRBV6-3
CASSYLGLAASAVYEQYF
TGTGCCAGCAGTTACTTAGGACTAGCGGCCTCGGCTGTCTACGAGCAGTACTTC
>TRBD1|-|TRBJ1-2|TRBV27
CASKPVPPTGDYGYTF
TGTGCCAGCAAACCAGTGCCCCCGACAGGGGACTATGGCTACACCTTC
>TRBD2|few|TRBJ2-5|TRBV3-1/TRBV3-2
CASSQDPSGLAGETQYF
TGTGCCAGCAGCCAAGATCCCTCGGGACTAGCCGGGGAGACCCAGTACTTC
>TRBD1|-|TRBJ1-2|TRBV28
CASSTMGQGASGYTF
TGTGCCAGCAGTACCATGGGACAGGGGGCCAGTGGCTACACCTTC